This T cell receptor (beta chain) was recovered during a study of early stage breast cancer tumors. Turning to the study itself: Most of the 16 invasive tumors were ER+, PR+ and HER2-. Whole-study findings and limits: Commonly generated sequences made up most enriched TCRB sequences shared between patients.

Worth noting for this clone: As yet, its antigen is unknown.

Trimming took off 5 bases at V and 8 bases at J, with 13 bases between the two ends. Germline V lookup: CDR1 SSHAT, CDR2 FNYEAQ (reference sequence). CDR3 length equals 13 residues. Each sample had two DNA replicates, around 0.53 ug blood or around 1.5 ug tissue. Using immunoSEQ multiplex PCR, the repertoire was profiled, and TCRdb retains in-frame clones only, with some absent. The sample has around 9,000 clones, 65% to 75% seen once; the top ten hold roughly a sixth. The sample comprised normal breast tissue next to the tumor. This receptor was identified in a person in their 60s with breast cancer. J is TRBJ2-1 and V is TRBV7-7, with D perhaps matching TRBD2 (5 bases). CDR3 in amino acids: CASSTGYEDEQFF. The DNA of the CDR3 is TGTGCCAGCAGCACGGGGTACGAGGATGAGCAGTTCTTC.